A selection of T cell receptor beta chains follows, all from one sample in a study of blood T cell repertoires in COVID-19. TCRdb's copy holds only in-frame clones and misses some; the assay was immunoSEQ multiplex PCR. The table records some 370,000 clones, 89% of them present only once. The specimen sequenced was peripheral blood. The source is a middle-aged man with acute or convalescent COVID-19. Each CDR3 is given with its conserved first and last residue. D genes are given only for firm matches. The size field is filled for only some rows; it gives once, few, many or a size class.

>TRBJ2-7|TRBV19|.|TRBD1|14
TGTGCCAGTACCCCGGGACAGGGGTACTACGAGCAGTACTTC
CASTPGQGYYEQYF
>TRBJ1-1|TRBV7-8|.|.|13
TGTGCCAGCAGCTGGGCACAGAACACTGAAGCTTTCTTT
CASSWAQNTEAFF
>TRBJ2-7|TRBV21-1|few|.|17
TGTGCCAGCAGCAAAGCCCCCGCGGGACAGGGCTCCTACGAGCAGTACTTC
CASSKAPAGQGSYEQYF
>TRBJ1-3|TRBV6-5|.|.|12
TGTGCCAGCAGGTCACAGGGAAACACCATATATTTT
CASRSQGNTIYF
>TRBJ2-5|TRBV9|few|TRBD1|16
TGTGCCAGCAGCATTAGGACAGGCGGAATCGGAGAGACCCAGTACTTC
CASSIRTGGIGETQYF
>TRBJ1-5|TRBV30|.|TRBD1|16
TGTGCCTGGAGTGTACAGGGGACAGGGGGCTCTCAGCCCCAGCATTTT
CAWSVQGTGGSQPQHF
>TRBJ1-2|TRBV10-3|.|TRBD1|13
TGTGCCATCAGTGAATCAGGGGGCGCTGGCTACACCTTC
CAISESGGAGYTF
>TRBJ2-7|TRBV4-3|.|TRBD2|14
TGCGCCAGCAGCCAAGATATAGGGAGGGTCGAGCAGTACTTC
CASSQDIGRVEQYF
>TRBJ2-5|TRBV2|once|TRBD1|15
TGTGCCAGCAGTGAGGACAGGGGCTTGTCGGAGACCCAGTACTTC
CASSEDRGLSETQYF
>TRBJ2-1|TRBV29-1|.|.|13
TGCAGCGTTGCCGGGATTAATTACAATGAGCAGTTCTTC
CSVAGINYNEQFF
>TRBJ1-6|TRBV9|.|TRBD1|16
TGTGCCAGCAGCGGGCCGGGACAGACGGGGAATTCACCCCTCCACTTT
CASSGPGQTGNSPLHF
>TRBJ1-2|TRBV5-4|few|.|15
TGTGCCAGCAGCGGCGGGGCCGGAGGGGCCTATGGCTACACCTTC
CASSGGAGGAYGYTF
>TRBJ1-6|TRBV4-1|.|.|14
TGCGCCAGCAGCCGGCAGGCAGGGGTTTCACCCCTCCACTTT
CASSRQAGVSPLHF
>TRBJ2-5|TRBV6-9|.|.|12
TGTGCCAGCAGTTGGGCAGGAGAGACCCAGTACTTC
CASSWAGETQYF
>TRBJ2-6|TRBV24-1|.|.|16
TGTGCCACTCAGGGTGGTTACAGGTCTGGGGCCAACGTCCTGACTTTC
CATQGGYRSGANVLTF
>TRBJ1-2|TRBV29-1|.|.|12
TGCAGCGTTAGGTCCCCGGGCTATGGCTACACCTTC
CSVRSPGYGYTF
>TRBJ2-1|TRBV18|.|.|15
TGTGCCAGCTCACCACCGCAGACGGGTGACAATGAGCAGTTCTTC
CASSPPQTGDNEQFF
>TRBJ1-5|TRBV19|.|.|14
TGTGCCAGTAACGGGGGACGCGGCAATCAGCCCCAGCATTTT
CASNGGRGNQPQHF
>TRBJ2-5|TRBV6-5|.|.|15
TGTGCCAGCAGCCTCCTCCCGTATGCGGGAGAGACCCAGTACTTC
CASSLLPYAGETQYF
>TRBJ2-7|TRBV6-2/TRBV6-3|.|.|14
TGTGCCAGCAGTTACCAGGGGCGCGTCCACGAGCAGTACTTC
CASSYQGRVHEQYF
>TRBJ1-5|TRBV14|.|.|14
TGTGCCAGCAGCCGTTCGGGGGGGAGTCAGCCCCAGCATTTT
CASSRSGGSQPQHF
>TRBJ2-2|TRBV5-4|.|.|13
TGTGCCAGCAGCTTACGGGACACCGGGGAGCTGTTTTTT
CASSLRDTGELFF
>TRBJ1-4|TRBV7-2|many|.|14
TGTGCCAGCAGCCCTTCTCCAACTAATGAAAAACTGTTTTTT
CASSPSPTNEKLFF
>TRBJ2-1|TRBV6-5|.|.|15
TGTGCCAGCAGTTACGGTTCCCTAGTTCGGGTTGAGCAGTTCTTC
CASSYGSLVRVEQFF
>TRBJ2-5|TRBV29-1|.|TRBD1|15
TGCAGCGGTTCCACGGGACAGGGCACCCAAGAGACCCAGTACTTC
CSGSTGQGTQETQYF
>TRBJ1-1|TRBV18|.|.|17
TGTGCCAGCTCACCCCAAAAAGGAGGGGATTGGAACACTGAAGCTTTCTTT
CASSPQKGGDWNTEAFF
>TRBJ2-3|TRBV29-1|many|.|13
TGCAGCGTTGATCAGGGTGGTACAGATACGCAGTATTTT
CSVDQGGTDTQYF
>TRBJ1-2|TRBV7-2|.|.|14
TGTGCCAGCAGCTTAGCGCCGGGATTCCACGGCTACACCTTC
CASSLAPGFHGYTF
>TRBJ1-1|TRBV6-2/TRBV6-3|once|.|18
TGTGCCAGCAGTCCCTCGACCTTCACAGGGACTATGAGCACTGAAGCTTTCTTT
CASSPSTFTGTMSTEAFF
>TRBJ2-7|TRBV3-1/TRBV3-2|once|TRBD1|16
TGTGCCAGCAGCCAAGTCGCCGGGACAGGGGGTGACGAGCAGTACTTC
CASSQVAGTGGDEQYF
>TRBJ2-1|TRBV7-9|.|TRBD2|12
TGTGCCAGCAGCTGGGACTACCAAAAGCAGTTCTTC
CASSWDYQKQFF
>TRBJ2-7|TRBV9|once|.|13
TGTGCCAGCAGCGTAAGGGACACCTACGAGCAGTACTTC
CASSVRDTYEQYF
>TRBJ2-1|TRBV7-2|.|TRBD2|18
TGTGCCAGCAGCTTAGTCGCTAGCGGGGGACCCCGGTACAATGAGCAGTTCTTC
CASSLVASGGPRYNEQFF
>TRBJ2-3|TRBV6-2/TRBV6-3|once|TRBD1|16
TGTGCCAGCAGTTACGGTCCGGGACAGGAAACAGATACGCAGTATTTT
CASSYGPGQETDTQYF
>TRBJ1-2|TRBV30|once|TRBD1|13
TGTGCCTGGAGTGTTAACAGGGGAAGAGGCTACACCTTC
CAWSVNRGRGYTF
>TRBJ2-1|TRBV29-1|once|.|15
TGCAGCGTCCAAGGAGGAGGGATCCGATCGTCTGAGCAGTTCTTC
CSVQGGGIRSSEQFF
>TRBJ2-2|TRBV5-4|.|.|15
TGTGCCAGCAGCTCGCACGTGTATCAGGTCGGGGAGCTGTTTTTT
CASSSHVYQVGELFF
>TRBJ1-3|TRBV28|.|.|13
TGTGCCAGCAGTTTCTTTGTCGGAAACACCATATATTTT
CASSFFVGNTIYF
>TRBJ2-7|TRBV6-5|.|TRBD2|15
TGTGCCAGCAGTTACCCTAGCGGGAGGGCCTGGGAGCAGTACTTC
CASSYPSGRAWEQYF
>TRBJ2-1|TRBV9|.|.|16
TGTGCCAGCAGCGTAAGCGGCTCCAGCTCCTACAATGAGCAGTTCTTC
CASSVSGSSSYNEQFF
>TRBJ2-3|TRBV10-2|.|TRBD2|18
TGCGCCAGCAGTGATTGGGGACTAGCGGGAAGGAGCACAGATACGCAGTATTTT
CASSDWGLAGRSTDTQYF
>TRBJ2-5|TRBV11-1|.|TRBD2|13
TGTGCCAGCAGTCGTATAGCGGGAGAGACCCAGTACTTC
CASSRIAGETQYF
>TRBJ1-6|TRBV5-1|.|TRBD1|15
TGCGCCAGCAGCTTGCAGGGGACAGACAATTCACCCCTCCACTTT
CASSLQGTDNSPLHF
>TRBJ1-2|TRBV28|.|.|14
TGTGCCAGCAGTTTAGGTCAGGGGATCTATGGCTACACCTTC
CASSLGQGIYGYTF
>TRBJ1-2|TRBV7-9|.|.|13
TGTGCCAGCAGCTTTGGGACTGACTATGGCTACACCTTC
CASSFGTDYGYTF
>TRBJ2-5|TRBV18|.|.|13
TGTGCCAGCTCACCACGGCTTACGGAGACCCAGTACTTC
CASSPRLTETQYF
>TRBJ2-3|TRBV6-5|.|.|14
TGTGCCAGCAGTTACTCGAATACAGGGGATACGCAGTATTTT
CASSYSNTGDTQYF
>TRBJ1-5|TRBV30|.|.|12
TGTGCCTGGGGGAGCGGCAATCAGCCCCAGCATTTT
CAWGSGNQPQHF
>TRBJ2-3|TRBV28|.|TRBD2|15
TGTGCCAGCAGCCAAGCGGGGGGGCCTCGAAATACGCAGTATTTT
CASSQAGGPRNTQYF